This T cell receptor beta chain was identified during a study of blood T cells in healthy people across ages. Study-wide findings and caveats: Unsorted PBMCs ruled out conclusive naive versus antigen-experienced comparison.

CDR3 size: 17 residues. CDR1 is SGHVS and CDR2 is FQNEAQ in the germline V gene. V was shortened by 3 bases and J by 0 bases, with 16 bases between the two germline ends. In its sample, this clonotype was seen a few times. Its antigen remains unidentified. Then a second PCR, running roughly 7 to 11 cycles, was carried out with a sample-barcoded 5' primer and a J-beta primer mix. TCRdb reanalysed the 5' RACE reads using MiXCR and keeps one entry per CDR3 protein. The table lists over a million distinct CDR3 sequences, 35% to 50% of them singletons. The gene calls are TRBV7-8 and TRBJ2-3, with D possibly TRBD2 on 5 matching bases. Sequencing was performed on blood. This TCR derives from a woman aged 55-69 years in good health. The CDR3 DNA reads TGTGCCAGCAGCTTTCCAGATCTAGCCGAAAGCACAGATACGCAGTATTTT. Translated: CASSFPDLAESTDTQYF. Based on the CDR3 plus reference TRBV7-8 and TRBJ2-3, the full variable domain is GAGVSQSPRYKVAKRGQDVALRCDPISGHVSLFWYQQALGQGPEFLTYFQNEAQLDKSGLPSDRFFAERPEGSVSTLKIQRTQQEDSAVYLCASSFPDLAESTDTQYFGPGTRLTVL.